One T cell receptor (beta chain) is described in this entry. What it recognizes is unknown. MiXCR was run by TCRdb on the RT-PCR reads, yielding one entry per CDR3 protein. The sample carries roughly 500,000 distinct CDR3 sequences, about 17% recorded once. V was shortened by 5 bases and J by 0 bases, with 5 bases between the two germline ends. Germline V gives CDR1 DFQATT, CDR2 SNEGSKA (reference sequence). There are 12 residues in the CDR3. These data come from a study of response to subunit inactivated influenza vaccine. Whole-study findings and limits: T cells newly recruited by each seasonal influenza vaccination are few, the authors suggested.

This clonotype originated in a man aged 50-75 years who received an inactivated influenza vaccine. This chain connects TRBV20-1 to TRBJ2-1; maybe TRBD2 (5 bases). The starting material was CD4+ T cells sorted from PBMCs, obtained approximately 25 months after vaccination. In DNA form, the CDR3 reads TGCAGTGCTGGGAGCTCCTACAATGAGCAGTTCTTC. Amino acid sequence: CSAGSSYNEQFF.